Below, 5 T cell receptor beta chains from the same sample are listed, as sequenced in a study of blood T cells in healthy people across ages. A second about 6 to 12 cycle PCR used barcoded and J-beta primers. Each CDR3 protein is one row after TCRdb ran MiXCR on the 5' RACE reads. The sample has approximately 800,000 distinct CDR3 sequences, under 80% seen once. Sequenced material: blood. These TCRs come from a man aged 25 to 40 in good health.

V is TRBV12-3 or TRBV12-4 and J is TRBJ1-1; TRBD1 might be the D (6 bases). Trimming removed 7 bases at V and 3 bases at J, with 12 bases between. The CDR3 sequence is 13 residues long. The CDR3, as DNA: TGTGCCAGCATCCTTGCAGGGGACACTGAAGCTTTCTTT. Protein: CASILAGDTEAFF.

The J gene is TRBJ2-3, the V gene TRBV29-1; D could derive from TRBD1 or TRBD2 (5 bases each). Deletions cut 8 bases from V and 1 base from J, with 16 bases between. The CDR3 spans 14 residues. Germline CDR1 SQVTM, CDR2 ANQGSEA. The CDR3 reads CSTDRGRGTDTQYF. The DNA for the CDR3 is TGCAGCACTGATCGGGGACGGGGCACAGATACGCAGTATTTT.

The chain carries TRBV29-1 and TRBJ2-3; the match to TRBD2 covers 9 bases. V shed 0 bases, J shed 3 bases, and the junction held 13 bases outside the gene matches. Germline V gene lookup returns CDR1 SQVTM and CDR2 ANQGSEA. The CDR3 is 18 amino acids. In DNA, the CDR3 is TGCAGCGTTGAAGATCGTGGCGGGGGGGCAACCCTTACAGATACGCAGTATTTT. Residues: CSVEDRGGGATLTDTQYF.

This clonotype occurred a few times. V gene TRBV7-9 combines with J gene TRBJ2-5; D ambiguous. Germline-derived CDR1 and CDR2 are SEHNR and FQNEAQ (reference sequence). V was pared by 1 base and J by 11 bases, with 8 bases between. The CDR3 length is 11 residues. CDR3: CASSLVGFQYF. The CDR3 nucleotides are TGTGCCAGCAGCTTAGTGGGTTTTCAGTACTTC.

This clonotype was found once. The chain joins TRBV6-5 to TRBJ2-7; TRBD2 aligns across 11 bases. Trimming cost V 1 base and J 0 bases; bases outside gene matches: 5. CDR1 is MNHEY and CDR2 is SVGAGI in the germline V gene. There are 17 residues in the CDR3. CDR3 sequence: CASSYLQTSGNSYEQYF. CDR3 DNA sequence: TGTGCCAGCAGTTACTTACAGACTAGCGGGAACTCCTACGAGCAGTACTTC.